A single TCR beta chain is shown here with its context. The data originate from a study of blood T cell repertoires in COVID-19. Study details: Whether acute or convalescent, the COVID-19 samples came from the United States, Italy and Spain. Nucleic acid was either cDNA or gDNA, and it came from T cells, B-cell-depleted T cells, or PBMCs.

Repertoires were generated with immunoSEQ multiplex PCR, while TCRdb's copy carries only in-frame clones and drops some. This table has around 260,000 clones, 70% to 90% appearing once. Sequencing was done on a sample of PBMCs or T cells enriched from blood (not recorded which). This clonotype was sampled from a woman in her twenties or thirties who had recovered from COVID-19.

In DNA, the CDR3 is TGTGCCAGCATCCCCCTCGACAGGGCAGGGCTTGGCAATGAGCAGTTCTTC. Protein product: CASIPLDRAGLGNEQFF. The rearrangement uses TRBV27 and TRBJ2-1, with 7 bases lining up with TRBD1. V shed 7 bases, J shed 6 bases, and the junction held 18 bases outside the gene matches. The V gene's germline CDR1 is MNHEY and CDR2 SMNVEV (reference sequence). The CDR3 has 17 amino acids.